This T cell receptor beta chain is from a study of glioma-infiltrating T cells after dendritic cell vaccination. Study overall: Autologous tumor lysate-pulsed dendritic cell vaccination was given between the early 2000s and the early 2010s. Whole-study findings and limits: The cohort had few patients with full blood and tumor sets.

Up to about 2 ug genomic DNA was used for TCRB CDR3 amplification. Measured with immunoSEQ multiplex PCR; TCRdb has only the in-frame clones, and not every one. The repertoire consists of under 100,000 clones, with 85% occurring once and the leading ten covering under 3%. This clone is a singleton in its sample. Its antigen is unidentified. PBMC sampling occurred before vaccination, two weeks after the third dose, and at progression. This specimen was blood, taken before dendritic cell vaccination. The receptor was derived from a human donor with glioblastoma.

This CDR3 is CASSLVWGPTDTQYF. DNA for the CDR3: TGTGCCAGCAGCTTAGTCTGGGGCCCCACAGATACGCAGTATTTT. V usage is TRBV11-2 and J usage is TRBJ2-3; TRBD1 is a possible D gene (5 bases). The CDR3 runs to 15 residues. Trimming cost V 1 base and J 2 bases, with 10 bases left between them. Germline assignment: CDR1 SGHAT and CDR2 FQNNGV.